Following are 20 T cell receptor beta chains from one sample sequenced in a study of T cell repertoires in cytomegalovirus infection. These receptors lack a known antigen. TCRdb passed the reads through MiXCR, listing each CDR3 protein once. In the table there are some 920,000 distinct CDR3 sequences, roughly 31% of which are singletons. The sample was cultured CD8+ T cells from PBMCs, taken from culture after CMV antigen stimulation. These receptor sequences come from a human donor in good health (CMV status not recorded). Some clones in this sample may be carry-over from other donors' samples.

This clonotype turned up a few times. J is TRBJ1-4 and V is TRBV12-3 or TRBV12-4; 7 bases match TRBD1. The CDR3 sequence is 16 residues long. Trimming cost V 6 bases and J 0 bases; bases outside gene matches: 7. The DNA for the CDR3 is TGTGCCAGCAGACGAGGGGGCCCTGCAACTAATGAAAAACTGTTTTTT. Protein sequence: CASRRGGPATNEKLFF.

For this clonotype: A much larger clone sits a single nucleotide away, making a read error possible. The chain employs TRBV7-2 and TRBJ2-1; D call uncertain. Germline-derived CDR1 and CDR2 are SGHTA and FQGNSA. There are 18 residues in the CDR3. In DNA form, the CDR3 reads TGTGCCAGCGGCTTAGGGTTCACAGTCCATCACTCCTACAATGAGCAGTTCTTC. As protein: CASGLGFTVHHSYNEQFF.

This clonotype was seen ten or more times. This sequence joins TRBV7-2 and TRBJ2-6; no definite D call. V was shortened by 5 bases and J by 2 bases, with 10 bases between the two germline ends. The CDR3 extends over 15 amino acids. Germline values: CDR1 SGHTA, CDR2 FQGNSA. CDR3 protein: CASSRVAAGANVLTF. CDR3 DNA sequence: TGTGCCAGCAGCAGGGTAGCTGCTGGGGCCAACGTCCTGACTTTC.

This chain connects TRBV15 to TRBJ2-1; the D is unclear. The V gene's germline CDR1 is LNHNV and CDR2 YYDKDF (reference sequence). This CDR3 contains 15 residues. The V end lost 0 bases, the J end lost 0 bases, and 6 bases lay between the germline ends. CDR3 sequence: CATSREAGSYNEQFF. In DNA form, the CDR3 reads TGTGCCACCAGCAGAGAAGCAGGCTCCTACAATGAGCAGTTCTTC.

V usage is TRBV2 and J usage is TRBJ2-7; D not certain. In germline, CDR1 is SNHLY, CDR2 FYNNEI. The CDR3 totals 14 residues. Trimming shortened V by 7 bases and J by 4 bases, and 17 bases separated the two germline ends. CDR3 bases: TGTGCCAGCACGAACTCGGCAGTTTTGTACGAGCAGTACTTC. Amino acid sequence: CASTNSAVLYEQYF.

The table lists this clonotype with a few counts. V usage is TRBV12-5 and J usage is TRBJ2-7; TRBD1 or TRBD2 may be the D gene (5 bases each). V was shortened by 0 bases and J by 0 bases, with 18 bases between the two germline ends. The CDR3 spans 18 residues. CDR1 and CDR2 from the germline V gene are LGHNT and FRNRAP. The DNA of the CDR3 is TGTGCTAGTGGTTTGGTTTGCCAGGGACGCAAAAGCTCCTACGAGCAGTACGTC. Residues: CASGLVCQGRKSSYEQYV.

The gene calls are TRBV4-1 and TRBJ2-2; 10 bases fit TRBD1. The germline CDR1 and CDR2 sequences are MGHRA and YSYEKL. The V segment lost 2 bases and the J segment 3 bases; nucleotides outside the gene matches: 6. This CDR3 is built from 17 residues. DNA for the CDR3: TGCGCCAGCAGCCAAAGGGCCGGGACAGGGGACACCGGGGAGCTGTTTTTT. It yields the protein CASSQRAGTGDTGELFF.

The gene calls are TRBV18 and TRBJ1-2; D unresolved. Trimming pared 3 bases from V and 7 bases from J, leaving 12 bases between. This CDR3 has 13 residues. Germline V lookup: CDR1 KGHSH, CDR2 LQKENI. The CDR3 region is CASSPVKKTGYTF. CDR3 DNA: TGTGCCAGCTCACCCGTGAAGAAAACTGGCTACACCTTC.

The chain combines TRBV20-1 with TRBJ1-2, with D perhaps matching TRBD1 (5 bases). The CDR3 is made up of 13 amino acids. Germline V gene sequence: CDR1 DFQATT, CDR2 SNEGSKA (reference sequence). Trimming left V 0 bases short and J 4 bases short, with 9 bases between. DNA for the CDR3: TGCAGTGCTAGAGATGGGACCCGCTATGGCTACACCTTC. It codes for CSARDGTRYGYTF.

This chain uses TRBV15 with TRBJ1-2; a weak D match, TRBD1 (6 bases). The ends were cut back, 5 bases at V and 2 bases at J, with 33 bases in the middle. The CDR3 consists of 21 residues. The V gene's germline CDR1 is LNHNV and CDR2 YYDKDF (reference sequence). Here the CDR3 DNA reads TGTGCCACCAGCGGCTATAAAAGTGGGACTTCCAACCTCAGGGGAAACTATGGCTACACCTTC. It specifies CATSGYKSGTSNLRGNYGYTF.

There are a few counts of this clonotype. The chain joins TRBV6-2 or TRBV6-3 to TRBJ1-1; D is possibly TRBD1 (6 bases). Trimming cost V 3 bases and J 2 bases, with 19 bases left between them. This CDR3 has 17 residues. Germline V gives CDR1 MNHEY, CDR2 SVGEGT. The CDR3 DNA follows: TGTGCCAGCAGTTATTATCCCCCGGACAGCATCAACACTGAAGCTTTCTTT. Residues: CASSYYPPDSINTEAFF.

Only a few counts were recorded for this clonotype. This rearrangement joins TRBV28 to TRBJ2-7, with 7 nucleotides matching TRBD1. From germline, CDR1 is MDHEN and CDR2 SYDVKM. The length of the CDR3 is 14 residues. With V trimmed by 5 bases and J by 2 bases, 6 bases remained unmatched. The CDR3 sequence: CASSRQGVTYEQYV. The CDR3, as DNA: TGTGCCAGCAGTCGACAGGGTGTAACCTACGAGCAGTACGTC.

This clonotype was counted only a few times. For the CDR3, the DNA is TGTGCCAGCAGTCCGTCGACAGGGTATTCCGAGCAGTACGTC. Translated: CASSPSTGYSEQYV. The chain uses TRBV6-2 or TRBV6-3 and TRBJ2-7; TRBD1 agrees at 7 bases. Germline V gene sequence: CDR1 MNHEY, CDR2 SVGEGT. The CDR3 is 14 amino acids. V shed 5 bases and J 6 bases; nucleotides not matched to a gene: 10.

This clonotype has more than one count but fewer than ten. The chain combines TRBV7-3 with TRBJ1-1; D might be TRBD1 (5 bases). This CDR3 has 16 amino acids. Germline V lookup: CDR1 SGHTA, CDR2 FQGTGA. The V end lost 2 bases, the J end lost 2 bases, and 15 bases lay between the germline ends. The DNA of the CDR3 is TGTGCCAGCAGCTTATTGAGGCGGCAGGGAAACACTGAAGCTTTCTTT. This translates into CASSLLRRQGNTEAFF.

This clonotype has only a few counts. CDR3 DNA sequence: TGTGCCAGCAGGGAGCCCCCGAATGGCTACACCTTC. It translates to CASREPPNGYTF. The chain has TRBV27 and TRBJ1-2; D unclear. The CDR3 contains 12 residues. Trimming took 6 bases from V and 6 from J, leaving 11 bases between them. Germline assignment: CDR1 MNHEY and CDR2 SMNVEV (reference sequence).

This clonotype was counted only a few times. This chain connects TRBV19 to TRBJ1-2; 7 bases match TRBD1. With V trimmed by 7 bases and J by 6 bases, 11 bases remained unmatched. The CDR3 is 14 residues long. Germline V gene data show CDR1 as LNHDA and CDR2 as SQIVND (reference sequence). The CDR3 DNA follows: TGTGCCAGTACCACGGGGAGGGGGCGCGATGGCTACACCTTC. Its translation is CASTTGRGRDGYTF.

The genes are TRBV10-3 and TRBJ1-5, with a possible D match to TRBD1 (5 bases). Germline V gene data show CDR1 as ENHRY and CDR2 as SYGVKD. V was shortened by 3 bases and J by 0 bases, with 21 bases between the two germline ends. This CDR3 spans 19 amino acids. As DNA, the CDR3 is TGTGCCATCAGTGACGGACGCTCCTGGACACCTAATAGCAATCAGCCCCAGCATTTT. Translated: CAISDGRSWTPNSNQPQHF.

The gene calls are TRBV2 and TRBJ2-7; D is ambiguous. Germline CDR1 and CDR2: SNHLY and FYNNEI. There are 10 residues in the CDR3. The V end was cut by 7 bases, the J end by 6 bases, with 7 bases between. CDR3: CASKGFEQYF. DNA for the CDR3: TGTGCCAGCAAGGGTTTCGAGCAGTACTTC.

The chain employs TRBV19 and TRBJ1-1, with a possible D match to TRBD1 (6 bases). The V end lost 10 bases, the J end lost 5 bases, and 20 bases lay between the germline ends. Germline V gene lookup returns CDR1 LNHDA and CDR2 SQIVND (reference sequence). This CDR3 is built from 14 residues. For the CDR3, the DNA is TGTGCCACTCTGACGCAGGGGTCGGGGACTGAAGCTTTCTTT. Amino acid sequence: CATLTQGSGTEAFF.

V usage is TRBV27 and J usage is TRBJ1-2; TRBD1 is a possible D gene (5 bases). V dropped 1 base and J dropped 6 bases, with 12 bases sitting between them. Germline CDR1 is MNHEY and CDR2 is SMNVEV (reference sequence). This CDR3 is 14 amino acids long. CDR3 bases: TGTGCCAGCAGTTTATTGGGGGGAGATAATGGCTACACCTTC. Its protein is CASSLLGGDNGYTF.